The present T cell receptor (beta chain) was sequenced within a study of beta chain features in type 1 diabetes. This CDR3 is 12 amino acids long. Per germline, CDR1 SGHTA and CDR2 FQGNSA. V lost 3 bases and J 4 bases, leaving 6 bases between the germline ends. Of the isolated RNA, all was reverse transcribed, and so the sequenced material was expressed TCRB transcripts. Here immunoSEQ multiplex PCR was the method, and the copy in TCRdb shows in-frame clones only, minus some. The table shows roughly 180,000 clones, with around 13% occurring only once. This clone has ten or more counts. Material: central memory CD4+ T cells from blood. The receptor was derived from a woman aged 18-29 years in good health. This chain joins TRBV7-2 and TRBJ1-1; no definite D call. The DNA for the CDR3 is TGTGCCAGCAGCTTGGGCCTCACTGAAGCTTTCTTT. Amino acids: CASSLGLTEAFF.